These T cell receptor beta chains were read from a single sample in a study of blood T cell repertoires in COVID-19. Using immunoSEQ multiplex PCR, the repertoire was profiled, and TCRdb retains in-frame clones only, with some absent. The repertoire holds 65,000 to 80,000 clones, around 90% seen once, with about 8.9% in the top ten. The sample taken for sequencing was peripheral blood. The receptors shown here come from a human donor in a cohort sampled during active COVID-19. CDR3s leave out the opening cysteine and the closing phenylalanine or tryptophan. D genes are given only for firm matches.

v_call	j_call	d_call	cdr3_aa
TRBV14	TRBJ2-1	TRBD2	ASSQPGTSGGYDEQF
TRBV5-6	TRBJ2-2	TRBD1	ASSDPTGGFTGELF
TRBV7-2	TRBJ2-7	.	ASTPPTSYEQY
TRBV19	TRBJ2-3	TRBD1	ASSATGVASDTQY
TRBV28	TRBJ2-7	TRBD1	ASAGGVRPYEQY
TRBV19	TRBJ2-1	.	ASKGASYNEQF
TRBV5-1	TRBJ2-7	.	ASSPGQNYEQY
TRBV13	TRBJ2-3	.	ASRQTHPTDTQY
TRBV7-2	TRBJ1-2	.	ASSLASGAYGYT
TRBV9	TRBJ2-1	.	ASSVDGGSYNEQF
TRBV19	TRBJ2-1	TRBD2	ASSGTSGPTLVQF
TRBV2	TRBJ2-1	TRBD1	ASSLDRGPYNEQF
TRBV5-5	TRBJ2-7	TRBD2	ASSPQAGAYEQY
TRBV7-8	TRBJ1-2	.	ASSLETGTNYGYT
TRBV6-6	TRBJ2-7	TRBD1	ASRSQGSEIEQY
TRBV5-6	TRBJ2-2	.	ASSPSDPGELF
TRBV3-1/TRBV3-2	TRBJ1-3	.	ASSQETHWRGNTIY
TRBV6-6	TRBJ2-2	TRBD1	AGRQGAYTGELF
TRBV20-1	TRBJ2-5	.	SAGLEETQY
TRBV29-1	TRBJ2-2	TRBD1	SVGQGNTGELF
TRBV3-1/TRBV3-2	TRBJ1-6	TRBD1	ASSLGQNNSPLH
TRBV7-2	TRBJ1-3	TRBD1	ASSLTGDSGNTIY
TRBV29-1	TRBJ2-2	TRBD2	SAGESGRGPGELF
TRBV6-2/TRBV6-3	TRBJ1-4	.	ASSLYAGSGEKLF
TRBV20-1	TRBJ2-7	.	SASRDSSYEQY
TRBV12-3/TRBV12-4	TRBJ2-5	TRBD2	ASSHSGGETQY
TRBV5-5	TRBJ2-2	TRBD1	ASSWGQGGGTGELF
TRBV3-1/TRBV3-2	TRBJ2-2	TRBD2	ASSQTSGRAHTGELF
TRBV5-5	TRBJ1-1	TRBD1	ASSLRTGFTEAF
TRBV2	TRBJ1-4	.	ASRLDSATNEKLF
TRBV6-5	TRBJ2-3	TRBD2	ASSYSKAGAGGTQY
TRBV7-9	TRBJ2-5	.	ASSLRVFSTSQETQY
TRBV2	TRBJ2-7	TRBD2	ASREPGLAGNEQY